A single sample gave rise to the 30 T cell receptor beta chains below, sequenced in a study of T cells after somatic rescue of genetic block. The repertoire was sequenced with immunoSEQ multiplex PCR; TCRdb's copy has only in-frame clones and lacks some. Among tens of thousands of clones, roughly 93% were seen once, and the ten largest hold 2.8%. Sequencing used peripheral blood mononuclear cells (PBMCs). The receptors shown here come from a man aged 25-40 years.

The chain joins TRBV2 to TRBJ2-5; no definite D call. CDR1 SNHLY and CDR2 FYNNEI come from the germline V gene. The CDR3 length is 11 residues. Trimming took 4 bases from V and 5 from J, leaving 5 bases between them. CDR3 nucleotide sequence: TGTGCCAGCAGTGCCGGGGAGACCCAGTACTTC. This codes for CASSAGETQYF.

The J gene is TRBJ2-5, the V gene TRBV27; D possibly corresponds to TRBD2 (6 bases). The CDR3 covers 15 residues. CDR1 and CDR2 (germline): MNHEY, SMNVEV (reference sequence). V lost 5 bases to trimming and J lost 1 base, with 14 bases between them. In DNA form, the CDR3 reads TGTGCCAGCAGTCCCACGCCGGGAGTCCAAGAGACCCAGTACTTC. Its translation is CASSPTPGVQETQYF.

The genes are TRBV9 and TRBJ2-5; TRBD1 matches 7 bases. Germline lookup yields CDR1 SGDLS and CDR2 YYNGEE. There are 13 residues in the CDR3. V dropped 3 bases and J dropped 6; count of bases not matched to a gene: 5. The CDR3 DNA reads TGTGCCAGCAGCGGACAGGGAGAACAGACCCAGTACTTC. Encoded protein: CASSGQGEQTQYF.

The rearrangement uses TRBV10-3 and TRBJ2-6, with D possibly being TRBD1 (6 bases). Between the trimmed V and J ends, which lost 7 bases and 0 bases, there was a span of 10 bases. The germline gives CDR1 ENHRY, CDR2 SYGVKD. The length of the CDR3 is 15 residues. CDR3: CAITDSLSGANVLTF. In nucleotides, the CDR3 is TGTGCCATCACGGACAGCCTCTCTGGGGCCAACGTCCTGACTTTC.

V gene TRBV7-2 combines with J gene TRBJ2-3, with 15 bases lining up with TRBD2. The ends lost 1 base at V and 0 bases at J; junction bases unmatched: 5. Germline CDR1 SGHTA, CDR2 FQGNSA. The CDR3 is 19 amino acids. CDR3: CASSLGGLAGGRSTDTQYF. In DNA, the CDR3 is TGTGCCAGCAGCTTAGGTGGACTAGCGGGAGGGCGTAGCACAGATACGCAGTATTTT.

The chain recombines TRBV14 with TRBJ1-2, with 9 bases aligning to TRBD1. The CDR3 has 13 residues. Trimming removed 5 bases from V and 8 bases from J; junction bases left unmatched: 6. From germline, CDR1 is SGHDN and CDR2 FVKESK. For the CDR3, the DNA is TGTGCCAGCAGCGTCCGGGACAGGGACGGCTACACCTTC. Encoded protein: CASSVRDRDGYTF.

The chain uses TRBV9 and TRBJ1-5; D is undetermined. Trimming stripped 3 bases from V and 0 bases from J, with 7 bases between. From germline, CDR1 is SGDLS and CDR2 YYNGEE. CDR3 size: 14 residues. The CDR3 protein is CASSEEDSNQPQHF. In nucleotides, the CDR3 is TGTGCCAGCAGCGAAGAAGATAGCAATCAGCCCCAGCATTTT.

The chain joins TRBV2 to TRBJ1-1, with D maybe TRBD1 (6 bases). The length of the CDR3 is 11 residues. Between the trimmed V and J ends, which lost 2 bases and 11 bases, there was a span of 9 bases. Germline loops: CDR1 SNHLY, CDR2 FYNNEI. The CDR3 sequence: CASSETGRAFF. The CDR3 nucleotides are TGTGCCAGCAGTGAAACAGGGAGGGCTTTCTTT.

This chain uses TRBV7-2 with TRBJ2-3, with 8 nucleotides matching TRBD2. Unmatched junction bases numbered 5, after V lost 5 bases and J lost 4 bases. This CDR3 has 14 residues. The germline CDR1 and CDR2 sequences are SGHTA and FQGNSA. The CDR3 region is CASSESGSPDTQYF. CDR3 bases: TGTGCCAGCAGCGAAAGCGGGAGCCCAGATACGCAGTATTTT.

This chain joins TRBV5-1 and TRBJ2-2; 7 positions agree with TRBD1. Germline V lookup: CDR1 SGHRS, CDR2 YFSETQ. The CDR3 is 17 residues long. Trimming at V came to 4 bases and at J to 4 bases, leaving 13 bases not matched to a gene. In DNA form, the CDR3 reads TGCGCCAGCAGCAACCTAGCTGGAACAGGGGCCACCGGGGAGCTGTTTTTT. This gives the protein CASSNLAGTGATGELFF. Drawing the rest from reference TRBV5-1 and TRBJ2-2, the complete variable domain is KAGVTQTPRYLIKTRGQQVTLSCSPISGHRSVSWYQQTPGQGLQFLFEYFSETQRNKGNFPGRFSGRQFSNSRSEMNVSTLELGDSALYLCASSNLAGTGATGELFFGEGSRLTVL.

This chain joins TRBV2 and TRBJ2-3; 8 bases are a match to TRBD1. Germline values: CDR1 SNHLY, CDR2 FYNNEI. The CDR3 runs to 16 residues. Unmatched junction bases numbered 9, after V lost 6 bases and J lost 1 base. CDR3 sequence: CASSDWTGRGTDTQYF. The CDR3 DNA reads as TGTGCCAGCAGCGACTGGACAGGGCGAGGCACAGATACGCAGTATTTT.

V is TRBV19 and J is TRBJ2-2, with a possible D match to TRBD1 (7 bases). CDR1 is LNHDA, CDR2 SQIVND, per germline (reference sequence). The CDR3 is made up of 16 amino acids. The V end lost 3 bases, the J end lost 5 bases, and 16 bases lay between the germline ends. CDR3 nucleotide sequence: TGTGCCAGTAGTATGGGAGAGGGGGCGGGGACCGGGGAGCTGTTTTTT. Its protein product is CASSMGEGAGTGELFF.

CDR3 loop: CASSSHNTGELFF. CDR3 DNA sequence: TGTGCCAGCAGCAGTCACAACACCGGGGAGCTGTTTTTT. The V and J genes are TRBV11-2 and TRBJ2-2, with D uncertain. Germline values: CDR1 SGHAT, CDR2 FQNNGV. V was pared by 5 bases and J by 2 bases, with 6 bases between. CDR3 length: 13 residues.

This chain uses TRBV18 with TRBJ2-5; TRBD2 agrees at 8 bases. Trimming removed 3 bases from V and 1 base from J; junction bases left unmatched: 4. CDR1 KGHSH and CDR2 LQKENI come from the germline V gene. This CDR3 comprises 15 residues. The CDR3 protein is CASSPLSGAQETQYF. For the CDR3, the DNA is TGTGCCAGCTCACCGCTTAGCGGGGCCCAAGAGACCCAGTACTTC.

J is TRBJ2-7 and V is TRBV13, with 9 bases aligning to TRBD2. Trimming cost V 4 bases and J 5 bases; bases outside gene matches: 9. Germline values: CDR1 PRHDT, CDR2 FYEKMQ (reference sequence). This CDR3 has 15 amino acids. In DNA form, the CDR3 reads TGTGCCAGCAGCTCCGAGATAGCGGGAGTAAACGAGCAGTACTTC. Its protein is CASSSEIAGVNEQYF.

The CDR3 loop reads CASSPGRDTEAFF. The CDR3 nucleotides are TGTGCCAGCAGCCCGGGACGGGACACTGAAGCTTTCTTT. The genes are TRBV5-4 and TRBJ1-1, with D possibly TRBD1 on 5 matching bases. Trimming removed 4 bases from V and 3 bases from J, with 10 bases in between. Per germline, CDR1 SGHNT and CDR2 YYREEE (reference sequence). The CDR3 totals 13 residues.

V is TRBV18 and J is TRBJ2-7; D unclear. V gave up 1 base and J gave up 1 base, with 8 bases separating them. This CDR3 comprises 14 residues. The germline V gene encodes CDR1 KGHSH and CDR2 LQKENI. CDR3 region: CASSPQDGSYEQYF. The CDR3 nucleotides read TGTGCCAGCTCACCACAGGACGGATCCTACGAGCAGTACTTC.

This clone was found a few times. This sequence joins TRBV30 and TRBJ1-1, with 8 nucleotides matching TRBD1. V dropped 7 bases and J dropped 4; count of bases not matched to a gene: 5. This CDR3 is built from 12 residues. Germline lookup yields CDR1 GTSNPN and CDR2 SVGIG (reference sequence). CDR3 DNA sequence: TGTGCCTCTTACAGGGGGAGCACTGAAGCTTTCTTT. It translates to CASYRGSTEAFF.

The genes are TRBV5-4 and TRBJ2-1, with TRBD1 matching 12 bases. The germline V gene has CDR1 SGHNT and CDR2 YYREEE (reference sequence). CDR3 size: 14 residues. V was pared by 4 bases and J by 8 bases, with 4 bases of the junction left unmatched. As DNA, the CDR3 is TGTGCCAGCAGCGGCGGGACAGGGGGCGATGAGCAGTTCTTC. It translates to CASSGGTGGDEQFF.

This chain uses TRBV29-1 with TRBJ1-2; TRBD1 aligns across 9 bases. Trimming at V came to 6 bases and at J to 6 bases, leaving 8 bases not matched to a gene. CDR3 length: 13 residues. Germline V gives CDR1 SQVTM, CDR2 ANQGSEA. CDR3 region: CSVRTGAHDGYTF. The CDR3 DNA reads as TGCAGCGTCCGGACAGGGGCGCACGATGGCTACACCTTC.

The chain recombines TRBV28 with TRBJ2-7; tentative D call: TRBD2 (6 bases). Germline loops: CDR1 MDHEN, CDR2 SYDVKM. Trimming removed 7 bases at V and 5 bases at J, with 18 bases between. This CDR3 contains 14 residues. The CDR3 protein is CASKGPGLQDEQYF. The CDR3 DNA sequence: TGTGCCAGCAAAGGGCCGGGACTCCAGGACGAGCAGTACTTC.

The chain links TRBV4-2 to TRBJ1-2; maybe TRBD1 (5 bases). The V end lost 3 bases, the J end lost 4 bases, and 24 bases lay between the germline ends. CDR1 is LGHNA and CDR2 is YNFKEQ in the germline V gene. The CDR3 runs to 18 residues. CDR3 DNA sequence: TGTGCCAGCAGCCATTGGGGCAGGGAGGTCGCCGCCGTCTATGGCTACACCTTC. Translated, it gives CASSHWGREVAAVYGYTF.

The chain recombines TRBV5-6 with TRBJ2-5; D remains ambiguous. V was cut by 4 bases and J by 2 bases, with 9 bases left in between. The CDR3 is 13 residues long. CDR1 SGHDT and CDR2 YYEEEE come from the germline V gene. The CDR3 spells CASSPTSQETQYF. CDR3 DNA sequence: TGTGCCAGCAGCCCGACGAGTCAAGAGACCCAGTACTTC.

The chain links TRBV6-5 to TRBJ1-1; weak D call: TRBD1 (5 bases). CDR1 is MNHEY and CDR2 is SVGAGI in the germline V gene. CDR3 length equals 12 residues. The germline V and J ends were trimmed by 5 bases and 7 bases, with 11 bases remaining between them. This CDR3 is CASSRQRGEAFF. CDR3 sequence (DNA): TGTGCCAGCAGTCGACAGAGAGGTGAAGCTTTCTTT.

This sequence joins TRBV14 and TRBJ2-7, with TRBD1 matching 7 bases. The CDR3 covers 15 residues. Trimming at V came to 0 bases and at J to 7 bases, leaving 9 bases not matched to a gene. Germline V lookup: CDR1 SGHDN, CDR2 FVKESK. CDR3 sequence: CASSQDLLGGSEQYF. CDR3 DNA: TGTGCCAGCAGCCAAGATCTTCTAGGGGGCAGTGAGCAGTACTTC.

The rearrangement joins TRBV10-3 to TRBJ1-1; D ambiguous. Per the germline V gene, CDR1 is ENHRY and CDR2 is SYGVKD. This CDR3 is 14 amino acids long. The V gene lost 6 bases and the J gene lost 5 bases, with 16 bases spanning the gap. CDR3 residues: CAIRPAPMGTEAFF. As DNA, the CDR3 is TGTGCCATCAGGCCCGCGCCCATGGGGACTGAAGCTTTCTTT.

The rearrangement joins TRBV4-1 to TRBJ2-5; maybe TRBD1 (7 bases). The better agreement between TRBJ2-7 and the DNA end casts doubt on the J call. CDR1 MGHRA and CDR2 YSYEKL come from the germline V gene. This CDR3 is built from 14 residues. The CDR3 reads CASSKPGGTYEQYF. In nucleotides, the CDR3 is TGCGCCAGCAGCAAACCAGGGGGGACCTACGAGCAGTACTTC.

The chain combines TRBV2 with TRBJ2-1; TRBD2 matches at 12 bases. The CDR3 runs to 16 residues. V lost 8 bases, J lost 5 bases, and 10 bases stayed unmatched. CDR1 and CDR2 (germline): SNHLY, FYNNEI. The CDR3 nucleotides are TGTGCCAGCTGCGCGACGTCTAGCGGGAGGGACAATGAGCAGTTCTTC. Its translation is CASCATSSGRDNEQFF.

This chain connects TRBV10-1 to TRBJ2-6, with D tentatively TRBD1 (6 bases). The CDR3 runs 17 residues. Trimming shortened V by 5 bases and J by 0 bases, and 14 bases separated the two germline ends. Germline CDR1 WNHNN, CDR2 SYGVQD (reference sequence). For the CDR3, the DNA is TGCGCCAGCAGTTTTGGGGACACCCGCTCTGGGGCCAACGTCCTGACTTTC. This codes for CASSFGDTRSGANVLTF.

The chain recombines TRBV28 with TRBJ2-7; 7 bases map to TRBD2. Germline V gene lookup returns CDR1 MDHEN and CDR2 SYDVKM. The CDR3 runs to 15 residues. The V gene end was trimmed by 3 bases and the J gene end by 0 bases; junction bases not matched to a gene: 5. The CDR3, as DNA: TGTGCCAGCAGTTTCTCCAGCGGGGACTCCTACGAGCAGTACTTC. This encodes CASSFSSGDSYEQYF.